This T cell receptor beta chain was identified in a study of blood T cell repertoires in COVID-19. The wider study: Both acute and convalescent COVID-19 samples were obtained from the United States, Italy and Spain. From T cells, B-cell-depleted T cells, or PBMCs came the material, which was cDNA or gDNA.

The CDR3 runs to 14 residues. Germline V lookup: CDR1 SGHAT, CDR2 FQNNGV. Trimming at V came to 1 base and at J to 3 bases, leaving 3 bases not matched to a gene. Original data processing: Amplification with reference gene primers provided the estimates of nucleated cell counts. The data were produced by immunoSEQ multiplex PCR, yet TCRdb's version contains in-frame clones alone and is incomplete. That table supplies the V and J calls and clone size; D and trimming were determined from the DNA. The sample carries 250,000 to 350,000 clones, around 86% recorded once. This clone appeared a few times. Source material: peripheral blood. This chain connects TRBV11-2 to TRBJ2-7; TRBD1 matches 7 bases. The clonotype was recovered from a woman between 45 and 60 years old with acute or convalescent COVID-19. CDR3 protein: CASSLAPGGYEQYF. CDR3 coding DNA: TGTGCCAGCAGCTTAGCCCCAGGGGGCTACGAGCAGTACTTC. The variable domain in full, completed from reference TRBV11-2 and TRBJ2-7, reads EAGVAQSPRYKIIEKRQSVAFWCNPISGHATLYWYQQILGQGPKLLIQFQNNGVVDDSQLPKDRFSAERLKGVDSTLKIQPAKLEDSAVYLCASSLAPGGYEQYFGPGTRLTVT.